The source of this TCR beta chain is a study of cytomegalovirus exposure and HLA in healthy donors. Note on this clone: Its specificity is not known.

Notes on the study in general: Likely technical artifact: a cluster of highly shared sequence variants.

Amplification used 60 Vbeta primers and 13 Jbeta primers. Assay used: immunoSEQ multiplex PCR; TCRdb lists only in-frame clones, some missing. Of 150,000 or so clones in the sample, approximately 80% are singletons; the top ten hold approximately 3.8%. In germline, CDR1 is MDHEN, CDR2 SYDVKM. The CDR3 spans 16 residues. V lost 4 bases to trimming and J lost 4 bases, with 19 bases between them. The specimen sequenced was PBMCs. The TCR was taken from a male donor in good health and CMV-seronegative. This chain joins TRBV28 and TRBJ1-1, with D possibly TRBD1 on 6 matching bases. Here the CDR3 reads CASSSGTTSSRTEAFF. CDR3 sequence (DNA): TGTGCCAGCAGTTCCGGGACAACGTCAAGTCGCACTGAAGCTTTCTTT.